The 11 T cell receptor beta chains below were found in one sample sequenced in a study of beta chain features in type 1 diabetes. All of the isolated RNA was reverse transcribed, so expressed TCRB transcripts were sequenced. Libraries were prepared by immunoSEQ multiplex PCR; TCRdb keeps only in-frame clonotypes and omits some of them. The sample records 240,000 or so clones, about 30% being singletons. The sample comprised central memory CD4+ T cells from blood. The origin of the receptors is a man aged 25-45 years in good health.

The gene calls are TRBV9 and TRBJ2-4; D not certain. Germline V gives CDR1 SGDLS, CDR2 YYNGEE. V gave up 7 bases and J gave up 5 bases, with 7 bases separating them. This CDR3 contains 11 residues. Written as DNA, the CDR3 is TGTGCCAGCGGAGACGAAAACATTCAGTACTTC. It codes for CASGDENIQYF.

The chain uses TRBV7-2 and TRBJ2-7; D possibly corresponds to TRBD1 (5 bases). Germline lookup yields CDR1 SGHTA and CDR2 FQGNSA. V lost 5 bases, J lost 3 bases, and 17 bases lay in between. This CDR3 is 15 amino acids long. The CDR3 reads CASSPPQGSYYEQYF. Written as DNA, the CDR3 is TGTGCCAGCAGCCCCCCCCAGGGTAGCTACTACGAGCAGTACTTC.

In this sample, this clone turned up a few times. This chain links TRBV4-1 with TRBJ2-7, with 8 bases identical to TRBD1. With V trimmed by 3 bases and J by 4 bases, 8 bases remained unmatched. The CDR3 is 15 residues long. The germline gives CDR1 MGHRA, CDR2 YSYEKL. DNA for the CDR3: TGCGCCAGCAGCCAGTGGACAGGGCGTCCATACGAGCAGTACTTC. Amino acid sequence: CASSQWTGRPYEQYF.

The chain couples TRBV28 to TRBJ2-5; D gene ambiguous. Germline CDR1 MDHEN, CDR2 SYDVKM. Trimming shortened V by 6 bases and J by 7 bases, and 18 bases separated the two germline ends. This CDR3 contains 14 residues. The CDR3: CASRKGTDVTTQYF. CDR3 DNA: TGTGCCAGCAGAAAGGGAACGGACGTGACGACCCAGTACTTC.

V gene TRBV6-6 combines with J gene TRBJ1-5, with TRBD1 matching over 7 bases. Trimming removed 5 bases from V and 6 bases from J; junction bases left unmatched: 7. Germline V gene sequence: CDR1 MNHNY, CDR2 SVGAGI (reference sequence). The CDR3 extends over 14 amino acids. The CDR3 reads CASSPSTGAQPQHF. In DNA form, the CDR3 reads TGTGCCAGCAGTCCCTCTACAGGGGCTCAGCCCCAGCATTTT.

The rearrangement links TRBV10-1 to TRBJ2-5; D may match TRBD1 or TRBD2 (6 bases each). V was trimmed by 3 bases and J by 5 bases, leaving 19 bases between them. The CDR3 runs to 16 residues. CDR1 WNHNN and CDR2 SYGVQD come from the germline V gene (reference sequence). CDR3 sequence reads: CASSDYRGLDGETQYF. Here the CDR3 DNA reads TGCGCCAGCAGTGACTACCGGGGGCTCGATGGGGAGACCCAGTACTTC.

The chain carries TRBV28 and TRBJ2-3; 12 positions agree with TRBD2. Trimming cost V 7 bases and J 6 bases; bases outside gene matches: 14. Germline-derived CDR1 and CDR2 are MDHEN and SYDVKM. The length of the CDR3 is 17 residues. CDR3 DNA sequence: TGTGCCAGCAACCCCGGTGGGGCTAGCGGGAGGGTGGATACGCAGTATTTT. Residues: CASNPGGASGRVDTQYF.

The CDR3 here is CASSLEETRQGYEQYF. The CDR3 DNA follows: TGTGCCAGCAGCTTGGAAGAGACCCGACAAGGCTACGAGCAGTACTTC. This chain links TRBV7-2 with TRBJ2-7; no firm D call. Between the trimmed V and J ends, which lost 3 bases and 3 bases, there was a span of 18 bases. The CDR3 covers 16 residues. Per the germline V gene, CDR1 is SGHTA and CDR2 is FQGNSA.

In this sample, this clone turned up a few times. The chain joins TRBV19 to TRBJ2-3; D remains unclear. V lost 4 bases and J 1 base, leaving 15 bases between the germline ends. The CDR3 covers 16 residues. Germline values: CDR1 LNHDA, CDR2 SQIVND (reference sequence). CDR3 in amino acids: CASSTAFSRGTDTQYF. CDR3 sequence (DNA): TGTGCCAGTAGTACCGCCTTTTCGCGCGGCACAGATACGCAGTATTTT.

The chain joins TRBV9 to TRBJ2-1; the D is unclear. The germline V and J ends were trimmed by 0 bases and 10 bases, with 5 bases remaining between them. Germline V gene sequence: CDR1 SGDLS, CDR2 YYNGEE. The CDR3 consists of 11 residues. CDR3 bases: TGTGCCAGCAGCGTAGATCGGGAGCAGTTCTTC. As protein: CASSVDREQFF.

The chain links TRBV29-1 to TRBJ2-5, with 8 bases identical to TRBD2. V was pared by 6 bases and J by 7 bases, with 10 bases of the junction left unmatched. Germline V gene data show CDR1 as SQVTM and CDR2 as ANQGSEA. This CDR3 comprises 13 residues. In DNA, the CDR3 is TGCAGCGTCCTGACTAGCGCCCCAGGGACCCAGTACTTC. As protein: CSVLTSAPGTQYF.